These 13 T cell receptor beta chains were sequenced from one sample in a study of CD8+ T cells in alopecia areata. Sequencing used cDNA as its template, made by extracting RNA and reverse transcribing it. Method: immunoSEQ multiplex PCR; TCRdb's copy keeps in-frame clones and lacks some. This table holds 95,000 to 150,000 clones, around 56% found once. Treatment given: oral pan-JAK inhibitor, 5-10 mg twice daily. Source: CD4+ T cells sorted from blood, taken at week 4, from a patient treated with tofacitinib. All receptors come from a human donor with alopecia areata.

In this sample, this clone turned up a few times. The rearrangement links TRBV14 to TRBJ1-4; TRBD1 agrees at 8 bases. Germline CDR1 is SGHDN and CDR2 is FVKESK. The CDR3 is 16 amino acids. V lost 4 bases and J lost 0; bases outside the gene matches: 4. The CDR3 DNA sequence: TGTGCCAGCAGCCCGGACAGGGACGCAACTAATGAAAAACTGTTTTTT. This translates into CASSPDRDATNEKLFF.

A note on this clone: An end of the junction does not agree with germline; a read error may underlie this. The chain recombines TRBV11-2 with TRBJ2-3; 9 nucleotides agree with TRBD1. The CDR3 runs 19 residues. CDR1 is SGHAT and CDR2 is FQNNGV in the germline V gene. CDR3 sequence reads: CASSSREPGQGPFTNTQYF. The CDR3 nucleotides are TGTGCCAGCAGCTCCCGGGAACCGGGACAGGGTCCCTTCACAAATACGCAGTATTTT.

This clone was counted between two and nine times. V and J are TRBV29-1 and TRBJ2-2; the match to TRBD1 covers 8 bases. Germline loops: CDR1 SQVTM, CDR2 ANQGSEA. The V and J ends lost 7 bases and 5 bases, in that order; junction bases with no gene match: 3. The CDR3 extends over 12 amino acids. In nucleotides, the CDR3 is TGCAGCGCCGACAGGGGTACCGGGGAGCTGTTTTTT. Its translation is CSADRGTGELFF.

This clone came up once. The chain is built from TRBV30 and TRBJ1-2; D unresolved. Germline-derived CDR1 and CDR2 are GTSNPN and SVGIG (reference sequence). The V end was cut by 6 bases, the J end by 4 bases, with 9 bases between. This CDR3 contains 11 residues. The CDR3 DNA is TGTGCCTGCCGAGATGGCTATGGCTACACCTTC. Residues: CACRDGYGYTF.

The rearrangement joins TRBV5-1 to TRBJ1-2; 9 nucleotides align to TRBD1. This CDR3 region has 13 residues. Germline assignment: CDR1 SGHRS and CDR2 YFSETQ. Trimming at V came to 4 bases and at J to 8 bases, leaving 6 bases not matched to a gene. The CDR3 DNA reads as TGCGCCAGCAGCCAAGGACAGGGGATCGGCTACACCTTC. Translated: CASSQGQGIGYTF.

The chain joins TRBV6-5 to TRBJ2-7; 7 nucleotides match TRBD1. J lost 5 bases, V lost 4 bases, and 5 bases had no gene match. The germline V gene has CDR1 MNHEY and CDR2 SVGAGI. This CDR3 region has 13 residues. The CDR3 loop is CASSLRGLNEQYF. For the CDR3, the DNA is TGTGCCAGCAGTTTAAGGGGGCTAAACGAGCAGTACTTC.

V gene TRBV30 combines with J gene TRBJ1-2; 10 bases align to TRBD1. The CDR3 covers 15 residues. CDR1 and CDR2 (germline): GTSNPN, SVGIG (reference sequence). The J segment lost 5 bases and the V segment lost 2 bases, leaving 8 bases of the junction unmatched. DNA for the CDR3: TGTGCCTGGAGTACGCCGGACAGGGGGTCGTATGGCTACACCTTC. Its protein is CAWSTPDRGSYGYTF.

As concerns this clone: Distinct nucleotide sequences in the sample also encode this CDR3. The chain has TRBV29-1 and TRBJ2-7; D uncertain. CDR1 is SQVTM and CDR2 is ANQGSEA in the germline V gene. The CDR3 runs to 12 residues. V lost 3 bases, J lost 2 bases, and 8 bases lay in between. CDR3 sequence: CSVESRTYEQYF. The CDR3 coding sequence is TGCAGCGTTGAGAGTCGAACCTACGAGCAGTACTTC.

On this clone itself: The junction departs from the called germline gene at one end, perhaps through a read error. The chain carries TRBV5-1 and TRBJ2-5; either TRBD1 or TRBD2 may fit D (5 bases each). Germline-derived CDR1 and CDR2 are SGHRS and YFSETQ. This CDR3 spans 14 amino acids. For the CDR3, the DNA is TGCGCCAGCAGCTTGACAATGGCGGGCCGACAGATCAACTTC. Translated, it gives CASSLTMAGRQINF.

A few counts support this clone. V gene TRBV19 combines with J gene TRBJ1-1; maybe TRBD1 (6 bases). Germline V gene data show CDR1 as LNHDA and CDR2 as SQIVND (reference sequence). Trimming shortened V by 4 bases and J by 11 bases, and 11 bases separated the two germline ends. The CDR3 extends over 11 amino acids. Here the CDR3 reads CASSTRGRAFF. CDR3 in DNA: TGTGCCAGTAGTACCAGGGGTCGGGCTTTCTTT.

The gene calls are TRBV2 and TRBJ2-3; no reliable D call. The length of the CDR3 is 10 residues. The germline CDR1 and CDR2 sequences are SNHLY and FYNNEI. Between the trimmed V and J ends, which lost 8 bases and 3 bases, there was a span of 3 bases. CDR3 residues: CASGTDTQYF. The CDR3 DNA sequence: TGTGCCAGCGGAACAGATACGCAGTATTTT. Full variable domain (outside the CDR3, taken from reference TRBV2 and TRBJ2-3): EPEVTQTPSHQVTQMGQEVILRCVPISNHLYFYWYRQILGQKVEFLVSFYNNEISEKSEIFDDQFSVERPDGSNFTLKIRSTKLEDSAMYFCASGTDTQYFGPGTRLTVL.

This rearrangement joins TRBV29-1 to TRBJ1-5; D is possibly TRBD1 (6 bases). The germline V and J ends were trimmed by 7 bases and 3 bases, with 13 bases remaining between them. This CDR3 has 13 residues. Germline V lookup: CDR1 SQVTM, CDR2 ANQGSEA. CDR3 coding DNA: TGCAGCGCCCGGACAGAATCCAATCAGCCCCAGCATTTT. Translated: CSARTESNQPQHF.

The J gene is TRBJ1-5, the V gene TRBV7-9; D not resolved. From germline, CDR1 is SEHNR and CDR2 FQNEAQ (reference sequence). V dropped 2 bases and J dropped 4 bases, with 15 bases sitting between them. The CDR3 covers 16 residues. In nucleotides, the CDR3 is TGTGCCAGCAGCTTACCGGGAAGGCGGCTAAATCAGCCCCAGCATTTT. Encoded protein: CASSLPGRRLNQPQHF. Together with reference TRBV7-9 and TRBJ1-5, the CDR3 gives the full variable domain: DTGVSQNPRHKITKRGQNVTFRCDPISEHNRLYWYRQTLGQGPEFLTYFQNEAQLEKSRLLSDRFSAERPKGSFSTLEIQRTEQGDSAMYLCASSLPGRRLNQPQHFGDGTRLSIL.